This T cell receptor beta chain originates from a study of breast tumors, draining lymph nodes, adjacent tissues. Points from the study as a whole: Data only fit, rather than demonstrated, lymph node origin of most tumor T cells. Tumors had less TCR diversity than lymph nodes, more than nontumor tissue.

The V gene lost 4 bases and the J gene lost 10 bases, with 18 bases spanning the gap. The CDR3 consists of 14 residues. Germline-derived CDR1 and CDR2 are SGDLS and YYNGEE. TCRdb reprocessed the multiplex PCR reads with MiXCR, giving one entry per CDR3 protein. The repertoire consists of some 47,000 distinct CDR3 sequences, with around 40% occurring once and the leading ten covering about 10%. This clonotype was found many times. Its antigen is undetermined. J is TRBJ2-1 and V is TRBV9; D is uncertain. The receptor's source is a female donor with breast cancer. Some clones in this sample may be carry-over from other donors' samples. Sequenced input: breast tumor tissue. This CDR3 is CASSPLTNQNEQFF. The CDR3 DNA reads TGTGCCAGCAGCCCCCTGACCAATCAGAACGAGCAGTTCTTC.